A single sample is the source of the 25 T cell receptor beta chains below, sequenced in a study of CD8 T cells in Susac syndrome. An input of about 0.5 to 1 ug of RNA was subjected to reverse transcription using random hexamers. One entry per CDR3 protein, called by TCRdb with MiXCR from the immunoSEQ multiplex PCR reads. The data contain about 120,000 distinct CDR3 sequences, less than 95% of them singletons. Sequencing was carried out using CD8+ T cells from PBMCs. The receptors derive from a human donor in good health.

The chain uses TRBV7-8 and TRBJ2-7; D remains unclear. The CDR3 sequence is 13 residues long. V dropped 5 bases and J dropped 3 bases, with 11 bases sitting between them. The germline CDR1 and CDR2 sequences are SGHVS and FQNEAQ. CDR3 amino acids: CASSPSFIYEQYF. The CDR3 DNA is TGTGCCAGCAGCCCATCTTTTATCTACGAGCAGTACTTC.

This clonotype was seen once. V usage is TRBV3-1 and J usage is TRBJ2-1; no clear D. The V end was cut by 2 bases, the J end by 3 bases, with 8 bases between. Germline V CDR1 and CDR2: LGHDT, YNNKEL (reference sequence). This CDR3 region has 14 residues. The CDR3 nucleotides are TGTGCCAGCAGCCAACGTAGTCTCTACAATGAGCAGTTCTTC. The encoded protein is CASSQRSLYNEQFF.

The genes are TRBV12-3 or TRBV12-4 and TRBJ1-1; D is undetermined. This CDR3 has 11 amino acids. Trimming took 3 bases from V and 8 from J, leaving 7 bases between them. The DNA for the CDR3 is TGTGCCAGCAGTTTCACGGGGGAAGCTTTCTTT. Protein: CASSFTGEAFF.

This clonotype was recorded once. The genes are TRBV11-2 and TRBJ2-3; TRBD2 agrees at 9 bases. Germline V gene sequence: CDR1 SGHAT, CDR2 FQNNGV. V lost 0 bases, J lost 4 bases, and 17 bases stayed unmatched. The CDR3 loop spans 20 amino acids. CDR3 region: CASSLEPTGLAGRPADTQYF. CDR3 DNA sequence: TGTGCCAGCAGCTTAGAACCCACCGGGCTAGCGGGAAGGCCTGCAGATACGCAGTATTTT.

The V and J genes are TRBV20-1 and TRBJ2-5, with 8 bases lining up with TRBD1. CDR3 length: 13 residues. Unmatched junction bases numbered 5, after V lost 5 bases and J lost 3 bases. Germline CDR1 reads DFQATT; CDR2 reads SNEGSKA (reference sequence). Here the CDR3 reads CSAPYRGKETQYF. CDR3 DNA: TGCAGTGCTCCGTACAGGGGGAAAGAGACCCAGTACTTC.

V and J are TRBV5-1 and TRBJ1-1; maybe TRBD1 (5 bases). This CDR3 comprises 19 residues. Germline V CDR1 and CDR2: SGHRS, YFSETQ. Trimming cost V 4 bases and J 5 bases, with 30 bases left between them. CDR3 region: CASSPLPAIDRRGWTEAFF. For the CDR3, the DNA is TGCGCCAGCAGCCCCCTACCTGCCATAGACAGAAGGGGTTGGACTGAAGCTTTCTTT.

The V and J genes are TRBV9 and TRBJ2-2, with D hard to call. The V end was cut by 2 bases, the J end by 4 bases, with 15 bases between. This CDR3 has 16 residues. Germline V gene lookup returns CDR1 SGDLS and CDR2 YYNGEE. CDR3 amino acids: CASSVSKGRPTGELFF. CDR3 sequence (DNA): TGTGCCAGCAGCGTCTCGAAGGGCCGGCCCACCGGGGAGCTGTTTTTT. The full variable domain, in which reference TRBV9 and TRBJ2-2 provide the parts outside the CDR3, is DSGVTQTPKHLITATGQRVTLRCSPRSGDLSVYWYQQSLDQGLQFLIQYYNGEERAKGNILERFSAQQFPDLHSELNLSSLELGDSALYFCASSVSKGRPTGELFFGEGSRLTVL.

This chain connects TRBV20-1 to TRBJ2-2; D may be TRBD1 or TRBD2 (5 bases each). CDR3 size: 17 residues. The V end lost 3 bases, the J end lost 6 bases, and 23 bases lay between the germline ends. The germline V gene encodes CDR1 DFQATT and CDR2 SNEGSKA (reference sequence). The chain's CDR3 is CSARGLGTHDFAGELFF. The CDR3 DNA sequence: TGCAGTGCTAGGGGGCTTGGGACCCACGACTTTGCCGGGGAGCTGTTTTTT.

The rearrangement uses TRBV7-2 and TRBJ2-7; D might be TRBD2 (5 bases). Trimming left V 2 bases short and J 2 bases short, with 19 bases between. CDR1 is SGHTA and CDR2 is FQGNSA in the germline V gene. The CDR3 sequence is 17 residues long. Written as DNA, the CDR3 is TGTGCCAGCAGCTTATTGTTAAGCGGCCAAAGGGCCTACGAGCAGTACTTC. It translates to CASSLLLSGQRAYEQYF.

The rearrangement links TRBV20-1 to TRBJ2-3; 9 bases align to TRBD2. The CDR3 extends over 15 amino acids. Germline-derived CDR1 and CDR2 are DFQATT and SNEGSKA (reference sequence). Trimming cost V 3 bases and J 2 bases; bases outside gene matches: 6. The CDR3: CSASMAGGYTDTQYF. The CDR3 DNA reads as TGCAGTGCTAGTATGGCGGGGGGGTACACAGATACGCAGTATTTT.

The chain is built from TRBV6-2 or TRBV6-3 and TRBJ2-1, with D tentatively TRBD2 (5 bases). Germline assignment: CDR1 MNHEY and CDR2 SVGEGT. V lost 5 bases and J 0 bases, leaving 11 bases between the germline ends. The length of the CDR3 is 15 residues. For the CDR3, the DNA is TGTGCCAGCAGTCTAGCACGTAGCTCCTACAATGAGCAGTTCTTC. As protein: CASSLARSSYNEQFF.

The V call is TRBV19, the J call TRBJ2-3; 8 positions agree with TRBD2. Per the germline V gene, CDR1 is LNHDA and CDR2 is SQIVND (reference sequence). This CDR3 has 14 residues. V lost 6 bases to trimming and J lost 5 bases; unmatched junction nucleotides: 7. CDR3 residues: CASRRAGDGDTQYF. The CDR3 DNA sequence: TGTGCCAGTAGGAGAGCGGGAGACGGAGATACGCAGTATTTT.

This rearrangement joins TRBV11-2 to TRBJ2-1; D gene ambiguous. CDR3 length: 17 residues. The V gene's germline CDR1 is SGHAT and CDR2 FQNNGV. V was cut by 4 bases and J by 6 bases, with 22 bases left in between. CDR3 sequence reads: CASSSAGQQFFGNEQFF. CDR3 coding DNA: TGTGCCAGCAGCTCGGCTGGTCAGCAGTTTTTCGGCAATGAGCAGTTCTTC.

The count of this clonotype is one. V and J are TRBV30 and TRBJ2-2; perhaps TRBD1 as D (6 bases). The CDR3 runs to 15 residues. Between the trimmed V and J ends, which lost 0 bases and 1 base, there was a span of 9 bases. Germline V gene lookup returns CDR1 GTSNPN and CDR2 SVGIG (reference sequence). The CDR3 loop reads CAWSVGQKNTGELFF. The CDR3 bases are TGTGCCTGGAGTGTAGGACAGAAGAACACCGGGGAGCTGTTTTTT.

The rearrangement joins TRBV29-1 to TRBJ2-2; no clear D gene. The CDR3 spans 14 residues. The germline V gene has CDR1 SQVTM and CDR2 ANQGSEA. V gave up 6 bases and J gave up 1 base, with 12 bases separating them. The CDR3 sequence is CSVLLRVNTGELFF. The CDR3 DNA reads TGCAGCGTCCTCCTAAGGGTGAACACCGGGGAGCTGTTTTTT.

This chain joins TRBV20-1 and TRBJ1-3; D is possibly TRBD1 (5 bases). The CDR3 is made up of 15 amino acids. Trimming stripped 2 bases from V and 6 bases from J, with 17 bases between. CDR1 and CDR2 (germline): DFQATT, SNEGSKA (reference sequence). The CDR3 reads CSARPDAGGLNTIYF. As DNA, the CDR3 is TGCAGTGCTAGACCCGACGCGGGGGGTCTAAACACCATATATTTT.

The chain recombines TRBV18 with TRBJ2-5, with 9 bases that match TRBD2. V was clipped by 8 bases and J by 5 bases; unmatched bases: 27. The CDR3 is 20 amino acids. Germline V gene lookup returns CDR1 KGHSH and CDR2 LQKENI. CDR3 sequence: CASALPSGLAPRLPQETQYF. In nucleotides, the CDR3 is TGTGCCAGCGCCCTCCCTTCCGGACTAGCGCCTCGATTGCCACAGGAGACCCAGTACTTC. Drawing the rest from reference TRBV18 and TRBJ2-5, the complete variable domain is NAGVMQNPRHLVRRRGQEARLRCSPMKGHSHVYWYRQLPEEGLKFMVYLQKENIIDESGMPKERFSAEFPKEGPSILRIQQVVRGDSAAYFCASALPSGLAPRLPQETQYFGPGTRLLVL.

The chain carries TRBV29-1 and TRBJ2-1; 12 bases align to TRBD2. J gave up 5 bases and V 6 bases, and 8 bases lay outside the gene matches. The CDR3 loop spans 15 amino acids. CDR1 and CDR2 (germline): SQVTM, ANQGSEA. CDR3 protein: CSVVPTSGSNNEQFF. The CDR3 DNA follows: TGCAGCGTCGTCCCGACTAGCGGGAGCAACAATGAGCAGTTCTTC.

J is TRBJ2-1 and V is TRBV28; D could derive from TRBD1 or TRBD2 (6 bases each). Germline V gene lookup returns CDR1 MDHEN and CDR2 SYDVKM. Trimming left V 3 bases short and J 8 bases short, with 17 bases between. This CDR3 is 15 amino acids long. CDR3 region: CASSFREGGIDEQFF. Written as DNA, the CDR3 is TGTGCCAGCAGTTTCCGGGAAGGGGGGATCGATGAGCAGTTCTTC.

The V and J genes are TRBV7-9 and TRBJ1-2; tentative D call: TRBD1 (6 bases). This CDR3 spans 14 amino acids. Germline lookup yields CDR1 SEHNR and CDR2 FQNEAQ (reference sequence). Between the trimmed V and J ends, which lost 5 bases and 4 bases, there was a span of 14 bases. The CDR3 loop is CASSTQGIGYGYTF. DNA of the CDR3: TGTGCCAGCAGCACCCAGGGGATTGGCTATGGCTACACCTTC.

The chain links TRBV20-1 to TRBJ2-1; 7 bases match TRBD2. CDR3 length: 14 residues. CDR1 DFQATT and CDR2 SNEGSKA come from the germline V gene (reference sequence). V was clipped by 3 bases and J by 10 bases; unmatched bases: 12. CDR3 protein: CSASPSGVSSEQFF. For the CDR3, the DNA is TGCAGTGCTAGTCCCAGCGGGGTCTCCAGCGAGCAGTTCTTC.

The chain has TRBV24-1 and TRBJ2-2; 9 bases align to TRBD1. The germline V gene has CDR1 KGHDR and CDR2 SFDVKD. There are 16 residues in the CDR3. After removal of 12 bases from V and 7 bases from J, the junction contained 17 bases not matched to a gene. CDR3 sequence (DNA): TGTGCCGCCGATACTCTACAGACAGGGGGAGGCGGGGAGCTGTTTTTT. Protein: CAADTLQTGGGGELFF.

To note about this clonotype: One end of the junction fails to match germline, which may point to a read error. This chain uses TRBV13 with TRBJ2-4; TRBD1 is a possible D gene (6 bases). This CDR3 region has 13 residues. CDR1 PRHDT and CDR2 FYEKMQ come from the germline V gene (reference sequence). CDR3 nucleotides: TGCGCTACGAATCAGGGGACCAAAAACATTCAGTACTTC. Its protein product is CATNQGTKNIQYF. The complete variable domain, with remaining parts taken from reference TRBV13 and TRBJ2-4, reads AAGVIQSPRHLIKEKRETATLKCYPIPRHDTVYWYQQGPGQDPQFLISFYEKMQSDKGSIPDRFSAQQFSDYHSELNMSSLELGDSALYFCATNQGTKNIQYFGAGTRLSVL.

Only a few counts were recorded for this clonotype. V usage is TRBV20-1 and J usage is TRBJ2-7; D unresolved. V gave up 5 bases and J gave up 5 bases, with 16 bases separating them. Per the germline V gene, CDR1 is DFQATT and CDR2 is SNEGSKA (reference sequence). The CDR3 length is 13 residues. The CDR3 region is CSAATGVGNEQYF. The CDR3 nucleotides are TGCAGTGCTGCGACGGGTGTTGGAAACGAGCAGTACTTC.

The chain joins TRBV3-1 to TRBJ1-2; D unresolved. The CDR3 loop spans 12 amino acids. The V and J ends lost 1 base and 4 bases respectively, with 4 bases between them. CDR1 and CDR2 from the germline V gene are LGHDT and YNNKEL (reference sequence). In nucleotides, the CDR3 is TGTGCCAGCAGCCAAGCAGGCTATGGCTACACCTTC. The encoded protein is CASSQAGYGYTF.